The TCR beta chain described here comes from a study of T-cell reconstitution after alpha-beta-depleted transplantation in children. Unique molecular identifiers featured in how the TCRbeta library was prepared. TCRdb passed the PCR reads through MiXCR, listing each CDR3 protein once. The sample lists around 370,000 distinct CDR3 sequences, around a tenth occurring once. CDR1 and CDR2 (germline): SGHTA, FQGNSA. With V trimmed by 6 bases and J by 7 bases, 14 bases remained unmatched. The CDR3 extends over 15 amino acids. The sequence derives from a human donor who donated a stem cell graft to a child with acute lymphoblastic leukemia. This chain links TRBV7-2 with TRBJ2-7; 8 nucleotides agree with TRBD2. This specimen consisted of PBMCs from the stem cell graft donor, obtained from the stem cell graft. Here the CDR3 DNA reads TGTGCCAGCAGACAGACCGGGACTAGTCTTGGGGAGCAGTACTTC. It encodes CASRQTGTSLGEQYF.